This T cell receptor (beta chain) was identified in a study of cytomegalovirus exposure and HLA in healthy donors. Background on the study: The Caucasian-associated ancestry cluster contained approximately 81% of the approximately 400 genotyped donors.

V lost 3 bases and J lost 4; bases outside the gene matches: 2. The CDR3 consists of 13 residues. Germline V gives CDR1 KGHSH, CDR2 LQKENI. The PCR made use of 60 Vbeta and 13 Jbeta primers. Clones were sequenced by immunoSEQ multiplex PCR, and TCRdb holds only the in-frame ones, with some missing. The sample includes approximately 60,000 clones, around 83% seen only once; the top ten take 4.3%. Sequencing was performed on PBMCs. The rearrangement links TRBV18 to TRBJ1-2, with 7 bases fitting TRBD1. The receptor's source is a man aged 25-40 years in good health and CMV-seronegative. This chain's CDR3 is CASSPRDSYGYTF. CDR3 in DNA: TGTGCCAGCTCACCCCGGGACAGCTATGGCTACACCTTC.